The present T cell receptor (beta chain) was sequenced within a study of prognosis after radiotherapy for stage I lung cancer. The study amplified the TCR beta CDR3 region from genomic DNA. This amplification was carried out by two rounds of multiplex PCR. Primers (each specific to one TRBV or TRBJ gene) were used in first-round PCR. Via MiXCR, TCRdb re-called the multiplex PCR reads, giving one row per CDR3 protein. Here the sample spans approximately 17,000 distinct CDR3 sequences, around 40% being singletons. Many counts were recorded for this clonotype. V dropped 5 bases and J dropped 0 bases, with 18 bases sitting between them. This CDR3 spans 17 amino acids. Germline V CDR1 and CDR2: LNHDA, SQIVND (reference sequence).

The source is a donor aged 50 or older with non-small cell lung cancer. Specimen: PBMCs, collected before or after stereotactic body radiation therapy (not recorded which). The J gene is TRBJ2-3, the V gene TRBV19, with D tentatively TRBD1 or TRBD2 (6 bases each). The CDR3 region is CASSFGGRRISTDTQYF. CDR3 DNA: TGTGCCAGTAGTTTTGGGGGGCGACGAATTAGCACAGATACGCAGTATTTT.